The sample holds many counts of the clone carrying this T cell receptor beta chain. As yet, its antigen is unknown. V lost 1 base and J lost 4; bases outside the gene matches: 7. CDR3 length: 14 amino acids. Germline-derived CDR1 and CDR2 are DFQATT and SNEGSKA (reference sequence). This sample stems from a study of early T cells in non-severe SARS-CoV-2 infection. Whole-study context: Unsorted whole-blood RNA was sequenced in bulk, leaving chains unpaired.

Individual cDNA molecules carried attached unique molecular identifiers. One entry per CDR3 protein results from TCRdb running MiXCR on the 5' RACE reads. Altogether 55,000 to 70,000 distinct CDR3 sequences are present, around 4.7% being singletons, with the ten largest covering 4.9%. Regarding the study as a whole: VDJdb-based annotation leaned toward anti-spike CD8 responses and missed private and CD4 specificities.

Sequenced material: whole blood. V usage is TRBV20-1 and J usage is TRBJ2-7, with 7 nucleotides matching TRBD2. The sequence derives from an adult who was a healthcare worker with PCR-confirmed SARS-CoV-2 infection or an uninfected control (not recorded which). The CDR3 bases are TGCAGTGCTAGAGCTCGACTAGCTCGGTACGAGCAGTACTTC. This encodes CSARARLARYEQYF.